This T cell receptor beta chain was found in a study of blood T cell repertoires in COVID-19. Study summary: T cells, B-cell-depleted T cells, or PBMCs supplied cDNA or gDNA.

Germline V gene lookup returns CDR1 MNHEY and CDR2 SVGAGI. The V and J ends lost 10 bases and 3 bases respectively, with 16 bases between them. CDR3 length: 14 residues. This clone was counted a few times. As handled by the study authors: Scientists estimated how many nucleated cells there were by amplifying reference gene primers. Data came from immunoSEQ multiplex PCR; TCRdb stores just in-frame clones and leaves some out. For V, J and clone size, that table is used; D and trimming come from the DNA. The sample records roughly 120,000 clones, more than 65% being singletons. This rearrangement joins TRBV6-5 to TRBJ1-3, with D unclear. Sequenced input: peripheral blood. This TCR was sampled from a man aged 45-60 years with acute or convalescent COVID-19. The CDR3 region is CATFDRELGNTIYF. The CDR3 DNA reads as TGTGCCACCTTCGATAGAGAGCTTGGAAACACCATATATTTT.